This T cell receptor beta chain is from a study of T cell repertoires in cytomegalovirus infection. Overall study context: Recently identified HLA-C-restricted CMV epitopes and well-studied HLA-B-restricted CMV epitopes were used by the study. Public TCR beta signatures provided an indication of both CMV infection and a matching HLA type.

The CDR3 totals 13 residues. Trimming cost V 2 bases and J 10 bases, with 12 bases left between them. TCRdb re-derived calls from the reads in MiXCR, one entry per CDR3 protein. The sample has about 500,000 distinct CDR3 sequences; 30% to 35% are singletons. This clonotype was picked up a small number of times. What it binds is not known. The sequencing here drew on cultured PBMCs, taken from culture after CMV antigen stimulation. V and J are TRBV12-3 or TRBV12-4 and TRBJ1-5; the D gene is possibly TRBD1 (5 bases). This TCR was recovered from a human donor in good health (CMV status not recorded). Some clones in this sample may be carry-over from other donors' samples. CDR3 bases: TGTGCCAGCAGTTTACCAGGGAAGCAACCCCAGCATTTT. Translating gives CASSLPGKQPQHF.